This T cell receptor (beta chain) was observed in a study of blood T cell repertoires in COVID-19. Study as a whole: Samples came from the United States, Italy and Spain, spanning acute and convalescent COVID-19.

As processed by the authors: Scientists estimated how many nucleated cells there were by amplifying reference gene primers. Here immunoSEQ multiplex PCR was the method, and the copy in TCRdb shows in-frame clones only, minus some. Clone size and V and J calls were adopted from that table, with D and trimming inferred from the DNA. The sample has approximately 170,000 clones, less than 85% seen once; the top ten hold more than 2.5%. Assignment of participants to cohorts was predicated upon participant-reported clinical history. Trimming shortened V by 1 base and J by 2 bases, and 15 bases separated the two germline ends. Germline CDR1 MGHRA, CDR2 YSYEKL. The CDR3 is made up of 16 amino acids.

The source of this sequence is a woman aged 25 to 39 who had recovered from COVID-19. V is TRBV4-1 and J is TRBJ2-7; D is perhaps TRBD1 (7 bases). The sequencing sample was made of PBMCs or T cells enriched from blood (not recorded which). The CDR3, as DNA: TGCGCCAGCAGCCAAGTGCGGCAGGGGGGTACCTACGAGCAGTACTTC. Its translation: CASSQVRQGGTYEQYF.